This T cell receptor beta chain was sequenced during a study of blood T cell repertoires in COVID-19. Across the study: T cells, B-cell-depleted T cells, or PBMCs provided the cDNA or gDNA that served as material.

Generated by immunoSEQ multiplex PCR, the TCRdb table keeps only in-frame clones and is missing some. Of some 300,000 clones listed, roughly 84% are singletons. Cohort assignment relied on participant-reported clinical history. Germline lookup yields CDR1 SGHVS and CDR2 FNYEAQ. V dropped 0 bases and J dropped 6; count of bases not matched to a gene: 1. This CDR3 contains 13 residues. The material sequenced was PBMCs or T cells enriched from blood (not recorded which). The TCR sequence derives from a woman aged 25 to 39 who had recovered from COVID-19. The chain joins TRBV7-6 to TRBJ1-2; 7 nucleotides agree with TRBD1. The CDR3 sequence: CASSLAQGDGYTF. The CDR3 DNA reads TGTGCCAGCAGCTTAGCCCAGGGGGATGGCTACACCTTC.